This TCR beta chain derives from a study of blood T cell repertoires in COVID-19 (dated by TCRdb to about 2020). The study in broad terms: Samples from collaborators originated in the United States, Italy and Spain and spanned both the acute and convalescent phases of COVID-19. The material from the prospective study consisted of cDNA or gDNA derived from T cells, B-cell-depleted T cells, or PBMCs. The dataset comprised deeply sampled blood TCRbeta repertoires from subjects exposed to, actively infected with, or recovered from COVID-19. The repertoires were released in a freely available public database meant as a resource for research on the immune response to SARS-CoV-2. The samples were drawn from two sources: the first 160 participants of the ongoing ImmuneRACE study, and 1,000 to 1,500 subjects contributed by 6 global collaborators. A de-identified subject ID, COVID-19 status, age in years and sex were almost always included in the sample metadata. Where available, HLA class I and class II types were taken from metadata supplied by the sample provider and were not determined by assay-based typing.

TCRbeta CDR3 regions were amplified from genomic DNA using the immunoSEQ Assay, a bias-controlled multiplex PCR. In the source study's methods: The number of nucleated cells in each sample was estimated by amplification of reference gene primers within the assay. To quantify the absolute abundance of each unique TCRbeta CDR3 rearrangement, sequence reads were collapsed and filtered. For each sample, productive Simpson clonality was calculated as the square root of Simpson's diversity index across productive rearrangements. Not all clones reach the TCRdb copy of this immuneACCESS table, which keeps in-frame sequences only. Checked studies attribute under half of the gap to unresolved V genes and leave the rest unexplained. V and J calls and clone size are as listed in that table; D and trimming were resolved from the DNA. This sample lists roughly 200,000 clones; around nine tenths were detected once. Of the sample, roughly 4% falls within the top ten clones.

V is reduced by 2 bases and J by 4 bases, leaving a spacing of 17 bases between them. The cysteine opens and the phenylalanine closes a CDR3 of 16 amino acids. The DNA shown is the 48-base CDR3, in frame from base 1. The CDR1 and CDR2 encoded by the germline V gene are SNHLY and FYNNEI. Overall results and qualifications from the work: The amount of clinical and demographic metadata varied by source and participant and was provided uncurated.

Notes on this clone: It lacks a known antigen. Per-base quality was not reported, and no clone a single base away is much larger than it.

Participants in the prospective study were enrolled through a virtual design, were aged about 18 to 100 years, and lived in 24 United States geographic areas. To assign participants to cohorts, the prospective study relied on clinical history that participants themselves reported in a screening survey and a study questionnaire. A participant counted as exposed if, within 2 weeks of entering the study, that participant had been in contact with someone who had a PCR-confirmed or clinician-diagnosed COVID-19 case. In the prospective study, mobile phlebotomists collected whole blood, serum and a nasopharyngeal or oropharyngeal swab from each participant. Additional blood draws and questionnaires over an approximately 2-month period could optionally be provided by prospective study participants. Before DNA extraction, prospective study blood samples were shipped either frozen or at room temperature.

Sequenced sample: PBMCs or T cells enriched from blood (not recorded which). This receptor was taken from a woman under 40 who had been exposed to COVID-19. The rearrangement joined TRBV2 to TRBJ2-5; perhaps TRBD2 is the D gene, with 5 bases matching. The DNA reads as follows: TGTGCCAGCAGTGAACGTTTCAGCGGTGGGGTAGAGACCCAGTACTTC. This gives the protein CASSERFSGGVETQYF.